This T cell receptor (beta chain) was observed in a study of regulatory T cells in long-lasting Graves disease. Time point noted: newly diagnosed GD, antithyroid drugs for less than 3 months. PBMC-derived RNA was used for the TCR library. Arm-PCR of CDR3 regions and iRepertoire HTBI primers were used to build TCR beta libraries. TCRdb re-derived calls from the multiplex PCR reads in MiXCR, one entry per CDR3 protein. The top ten hold around 25% of the sample, which has under 700,000 distinct CDR3 sequences, about 15% seen once. This clonotype was seen a handful of times. Its antigen is not known. General study points: The researchers studied only peripheral blood, not thyroid tissue.

This sample was shared with a second study, whose subject was T cells in Graves' hyperthyroidism and ophthalmopathy. In that study: The hyperthyroidism patients had all been newly diagnosed, and their disease duration was under 2 months. Their ages ranged from 18 to 65 years.

This TCR was sampled from a woman aged 35 to 59 with Graves disease. The sample in question was peripheral blood mononuclear cells (PBMCs), obtained at new diagnosis, from a patient treated with antithyroid drugs.

The CDR3 DNA reads TGCGCCAGCAGCTTGGCGGCATCCTCCTCCTACGAGCAGTACTTC. It translates to CASSLAASSSYEQYF. J is TRBJ2-7 and V is TRBV5-1; D is undetermined. The CDR3 runs to 15 residues. V was pared by 0 bases and J by 0 bases, with 10 bases between. Germline CDR1 is SGHRS and CDR2 is YFSETQ.